These T cell receptor beta chains were read from a single sample in a study of control samples from healthy donors and cancer patients. Sequencing used immunoSEQ multiplex PCR; TCRdb keeps in-frame clones, though not all of them. The table shows about 160,000 clones, with nearly 96% occurring only once. Sequencing was done on a sample of blood. These receptors all stem from a woman younger than 45 in good health. CDR3s include the opening cysteine and the closing phenylalanine or tryptophan.

TRBJ1-5 TRBV21-1 CASLPWTGELNQPQHF
TRBJ2-7 TRBV21-1 CASCLEQGAYEQYF
TRBJ1-1 TRBV7-3 CASSSYMNTEAFF
TRBJ1-1 TRBV19 CAILTGRNEAFF
TRBJ1-6 TRBV5-1 CASSPDLDRNSPLHF
TRBJ2-3 TRBV5-1 CASSADVTDTQYF
TRBJ1-3 TRBV2 CASSPTTGQRGALGNTIYF
TRBJ1-1 TRBV20-1 CSASPLGKVTEAFF
TRBJ2-4 TRBV9 CASSVEAGGPGNIQYF
TRBJ2-7 TRBV30 CAWSPLGATYEQYF
TRBJ1-1 TRBV5-3 CARSPGQVKHRMNTEAFF
TRBJ2-1 TRBV7-6 CASSLAPSGGANEQFF
TRBJ1-5 TRBV2 CASSRDRKQPQHF
TRBJ1-4 TRBV7-9 CASTRGTGLFEKLFF
TRBJ1-3 TRBV2 CASRNRGIPGNTIYF
TRBJ2-7 TRBV19 CASSVYLSRDGGGEQYF
TRBJ2-1 TRBV6-1 CASSETSGRVNEQFF
TRBJ2-6 TRBV18 CASSPPIWLGANVLTF
TRBJ1-5 TRBV18 CASSSRSVDQPQHF
TRBJ2-7 TRBV6-5 CASSPTGSLSYEQYF
TRBJ2-1 TRBV11-2 CASSRRYNEQFF
TRBJ1-5 TRBV4-1 CASSQGYRNQPQHF
TRBJ1-2 TRBV5-5 CASSPQGNYGYTF
TRBJ1-6 TRBV11-2 CASSLIGGGGSPLHF
TRBJ2-3 TRBV6-5 CASSGLAGDTDTQYF
TRBJ1-6 TRBV10-3 CAISGIGVSPLHF
TRBJ1-6 TRBV2 CASRRGKGRDSPLHF
TRBJ1-6 TRBV30 CAWSRGRGNSPLHF
TRBJ1-1 TRBV9 CASSSGQGDTEAFF